The 16 T cell receptor beta chains below come from one sample, sequenced in a study of CD8+ T cells in alopecia areata (dated by TCRdb to 2016 to 2018). The sample's time point, from its label and the paper: baseline before oral tofacitinib. The method behind the library was the immunoSEQ multiplex PCR assay. For TCR sequencing, RNA was extracted from every sample and reverse transcribed into cDNA to serve as template. TCRdb took over this immuneACCESS table, retaining in-frame rearrangements with V and J assigned. Such tables are incomplete; in checked studies, under half of the missing clones stem from an unresolved V gene, and the remainder is unexplained. The sample table holds some 170,000 clones, of which roughly 70% were seen once. The ten largest make up about an eighth of the sample. The source was CD8+ T cells sorted from blood, collected at week 0. The receptors were gathered from a human donor with alopecia areata.

The chain recombines TRBV5-1 with TRBJ1-5; D is uncertain. V shed 1 base and J shed 3 bases, with 11 bases lying between them. Germline CDR1 is SGHRS and CDR2 is YFSETQ. This CDR3 has 15 amino acids. CDR3 sequence reads: CASSLSIGPNQPQHF. DNA of the CDR3: TGCGCCAGCAGCTTGTCCATAGGGCCCAATCAGCCCCAGCATTTT.

CDR3 nucleotide sequence: TGTGCCAGCAGCTTAGGGGACAACCTGTACGAGCAGTACTTC. Its protein is CASSLGDNLYEQYF. The chain is built from TRBV5-6 and TRBJ2-7, with D perhaps matching TRBD1 (6 bases). This CDR3 region has 14 residues. Germline V gene sequence: CDR1 SGHDT, CDR2 YYEEEE. The germline V and J ends were trimmed by 2 bases and 4 bases, with 13 bases remaining between them.

J is TRBJ2-3 and V is TRBV7-6; 12 bases agree with TRBD2. The CDR3 spans 16 residues. Looked up from germline, CDR1 is SGHVS and CDR2 is FNYEAQ. V was clipped by 5 bases and J by 1 base; unmatched bases: 4. The CDR3 loop reads CASSPRTSGGTDTQYF. The CDR3 DNA sequence: TGTGCCAGCAGCCCCCGGACTAGCGGGGGCACAGATACGCAGTATTTT.

The chain employs TRBV6-5 and TRBJ2-4, with 7 bases lining up with TRBD1. The CDR3 runs to 15 residues. The V gene's germline CDR1 is MNHEY and CDR2 SVGAGI. After removal of 4 bases from V and 6 bases from J, the junction contained 9 bases not matched to a gene. DNA of the CDR3: TGTGCCAGCAGTTTGAAACAGGGGCGACGAAACATTCAGTACTTC. Amino acid sequence: CASSLKQGRRNIQYF.

The chain is built from TRBV30 and TRBJ1-1; D not resolved. Trimming shortened V by 4 bases and J by 7 bases, and 13 bases separated the two germline ends. The CDR3 totals 12 residues. Germline CDR1 GTSNPN, CDR2 SVGIG (reference sequence). The CDR3 spells CAWTGKSIEAFF. The CDR3 nucleotides are TGTGCCTGGACAGGAAAAAGCATTGAAGCTTTCTTT.

The CDR3 DNA is TGTGCCAGCAGCCCAACCAGTGGAAACTACGAGCAGTACTTC. It is translated as CASSPTSGNYEQYF. This chain links TRBV9 with TRBJ2-7; D not certain. Looked up from germline, CDR1 is SGDLS and CDR2 is YYNGEE. Deletions cut 4 bases from V and 3 bases from J, with 14 bases between. CDR3 size: 14 residues.

This chain links TRBV19 with TRBJ1-1, with D possibly TRBD1 on 5 matching bases. The germline gives CDR1 LNHDA, CDR2 SQIVND (reference sequence). V shed 9 bases and J shed 0 bases, with 11 bases lying between them. This CDR3 has 13 residues. In nucleotides, the CDR3 is TGTGCCAGCCAGGGACCGCTGAACACTGAAGCTTTCTTT. Translation: CASQGPLNTEAFF.

This clone appeared a single time. The chain employs TRBV27 and TRBJ1-1; 8 nucleotides agree with TRBD1. Germline CDR1 MNHEY, CDR2 SMNVEV (reference sequence). CDR3 size: 13 residues. V trimming: 0 bases; J trimming: 8 bases; junction bases outside the gene matches: 2. The CDR3 is CASSLSRDREAFF. DNA of the CDR3: TGTGCCAGCAGTTTATCCCGGGACAGGGAAGCTTTCTTT.

This clone was picked up a small number of times. The rearrangement uses TRBV29-1 and TRBJ2-1; 9 nucleotides align to TRBD1. CDR1 is SQVTM and CDR2 is ANQGSEA in the germline V gene. The CDR3 is 13 residues long. V was pared by 3 bases and J by 4 bases, with 1 base of the junction left unmatched. The CDR3 sequence is CSVEGTGYNEQFF. CDR3 nucleotide sequence: TGCAGCGTTGAGGGGACAGGGTACAATGAGCAGTTCTTC.

V and J are TRBV13 and TRBJ1-2; D gene ambiguous. Looked up from germline, CDR1 is PRHDT and CDR2 is FYEKMQ (reference sequence). V was clipped by 4 bases and J by 4 bases, with 28 bases between them. This CDR3 has 19 amino acids. The CDR3 nucleotides read TGTGCCAGCAGCTCTAAATCACAGTCGAGGTCCTCATGGACCTATGGCTACACCTTC. It codes for CASSSKSQSRSSWTYGYTF.

The rearrangement links TRBV7-9 to TRBJ2-7; D unclear. Trimming left V 7 bases short and J 0 bases short, with 7 bases between. From germline, CDR1 is SEHNR and CDR2 FQNEAQ (reference sequence). The CDR3 is 12 amino acids. CDR3 sequence: CASTGTSYEQYF. The DNA of the CDR3 is TGTGCCAGCACAGGCACCTCCTACGAGCAGTACTTC.

The chain has TRBV29-1 and TRBJ2-5, with TRBD1 identical over 9 bases. Germline CDR1 SQVTM, CDR2 ANQGSEA. The junction had 8 bases not matched to a gene; V was cut back by 1 base and J by 2 bases. This CDR3 spans 16 amino acids. The CDR3 reads CSVEGRRDREQETQYF. The CDR3 DNA is TGCAGCGTTGAAGGTCGCAGGGACAGGGAGCAAGAGACCCAGTACTTC.

J is TRBJ2-6 and V is TRBV9; D gene ambiguous. Germline-derived CDR1 and CDR2 are SGDLS and YYNGEE. The V end was cut by 3 bases, the J end by 0 bases, with 10 bases between. CDR3 length: 16 residues. Written as DNA, the CDR3 is TGTGCCAGCAGCGATGGACGGAGCTCTGGGGCCAACGTCCTGACTTTC. It yields the protein CASSDGRSSGANVLTF.

J is TRBJ2-4 and V is TRBV27; the D gene is possibly TRBD2 (5 bases). From germline, CDR1 is MNHEY and CDR2 SMNVEV (reference sequence). Trimming pared 3 bases from V and 6 bases from J, leaving 12 bases between. This CDR3 has 14 amino acids. CDR3 coding DNA: TGTGCCAGCAGTTTTTTGGGGAGCGGAAACATTCAGTACTTC. It encodes CASSFLGSGNIQYF.

The chain joins TRBV5-6 to TRBJ2-7, with 10 bases that match TRBD1. The CDR3 runs 15 residues. V trimming: 3 bases; J trimming: 4 bases; junction bases outside the gene matches: 7. Germline CDR1 SGHDT, CDR2 YYEEEE. In nucleotides, the CDR3 is TGTGCCAGCAGCTCTCCCGGACAGGGGGTTTACGAGCAGTACTTC. Amino acids: CASSSPGQGVYEQYF.

CDR3 protein: CASSLFGSGANVLTF. As DNA, the CDR3 is TGTGCCAGCAGCTTATTTGGGTCTGGGGCCAACGTCCTGACTTTC. This chain connects TRBV11-2 to TRBJ2-6; D not resolved. CDR3 length equals 15 residues. Trimming cost V 2 bases and J 1 base, with 6 bases left between them. Germline CDR1 and CDR2: SGHAT and FQNNGV.